This TCR beta chain came from a study of beta chain features in type 1 diabetes. Whole-study results and caveats: A moderate, significant TCRB CDR3 shortening appeared in type 1 diabetes across four CD4+ subsets.

Expressed TCRB transcripts were sequenced because the entire RNA isolate underwent reverse transcription. TCRdb keeps only in-frame clones here, not all; method: immunoSEQ multiplex PCR. The sample lists around 280,000 clones; roughly 15% were seen once. The CDR3 runs 14 residues. The germline CDR1 and CDR2 sequences are MNHEY and SVGAGI. Between the trimmed V and J ends, which lost 4 bases and 2 bases, there was a span of 9 bases. About this clone itself: Its antigen remains unknown.

CD45RO/CCR7/CD25/CD127/CD95/CD27 separated CD4+ naive, central memory, regulatory and stem cell-like memory cells by sorting. The genes are TRBV6-5 and TRBJ2-1, with D unclear. The sample consisted of naive CD4+ T cells from blood. The clonotype was recovered from a man between 18 and 29 years old with type 1 diabetes. The CDR3 region has the DNA TGTGCCAGCAGTTGGTCAGCGACCTACAATGAGCAGTTCTTC. Translation: CASSWSATYNEQFF.